This T cell receptor (beta chain) emerged from a study of blood T cells in healthy people across ages. This clonotype came up a few times. It was with a sample-barcoded 5' primer and a J-beta primer mix that a second PCR of roughly 6 to 12 cycles was run. Through a template-switch adaptor with 12 random nucleotides, each cDNA molecule received a tag. TCRdb called the 5' RACE reads again in MiXCR, with one record for every CDR3 protein. The table includes around 800,000 distinct CDR3 sequences, 20% to 30% detected once. CDR3 size: 12 residues. Germline lookup yields CDR1 ENHRY and CDR2 SYGVKD. Trimming took 2 bases from V and 7 from J, leaving 8 bases between them. At least 6 million PBMCs were isolated per sample. These data were also reused for a study on T cells of mothers and their children.

This rearrangement joins TRBV10-3 to TRBJ1-1; D unclear. Sequencing was performed on blood. The TCR originated in a boy aged 5 to 17 in good health. CDR3 sequence reads: CAISEDGYEAFF. CDR3 DNA sequence: TGTGCCATCAGTGAGGACGGCTATGAAGCTTTCTTT.